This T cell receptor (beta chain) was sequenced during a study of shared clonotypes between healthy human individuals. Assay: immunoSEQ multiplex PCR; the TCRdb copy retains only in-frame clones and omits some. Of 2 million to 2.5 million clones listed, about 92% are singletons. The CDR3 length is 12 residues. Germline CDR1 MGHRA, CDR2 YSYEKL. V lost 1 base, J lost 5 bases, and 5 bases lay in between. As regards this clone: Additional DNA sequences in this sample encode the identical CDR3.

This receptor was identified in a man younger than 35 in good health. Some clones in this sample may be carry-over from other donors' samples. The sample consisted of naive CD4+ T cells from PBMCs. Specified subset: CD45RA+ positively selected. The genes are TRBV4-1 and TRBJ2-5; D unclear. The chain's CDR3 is CASSQGGETQYF. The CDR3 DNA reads TGCGCCAGCAGCCAAGGTGGGGAGACCCAGTACTTC.